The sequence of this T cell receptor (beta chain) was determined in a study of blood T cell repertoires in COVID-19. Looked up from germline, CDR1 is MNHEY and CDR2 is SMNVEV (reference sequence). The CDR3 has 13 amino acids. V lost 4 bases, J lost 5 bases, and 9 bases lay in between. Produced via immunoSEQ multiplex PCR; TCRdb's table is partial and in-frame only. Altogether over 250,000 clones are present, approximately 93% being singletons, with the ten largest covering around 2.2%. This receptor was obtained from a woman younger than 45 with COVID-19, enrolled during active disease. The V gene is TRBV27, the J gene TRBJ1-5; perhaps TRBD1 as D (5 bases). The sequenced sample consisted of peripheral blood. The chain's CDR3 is CASSWGRDQPQHF. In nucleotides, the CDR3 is TGTGCCAGCAGTTGGGGGAGGGATCAGCCCCAGCATTTT.